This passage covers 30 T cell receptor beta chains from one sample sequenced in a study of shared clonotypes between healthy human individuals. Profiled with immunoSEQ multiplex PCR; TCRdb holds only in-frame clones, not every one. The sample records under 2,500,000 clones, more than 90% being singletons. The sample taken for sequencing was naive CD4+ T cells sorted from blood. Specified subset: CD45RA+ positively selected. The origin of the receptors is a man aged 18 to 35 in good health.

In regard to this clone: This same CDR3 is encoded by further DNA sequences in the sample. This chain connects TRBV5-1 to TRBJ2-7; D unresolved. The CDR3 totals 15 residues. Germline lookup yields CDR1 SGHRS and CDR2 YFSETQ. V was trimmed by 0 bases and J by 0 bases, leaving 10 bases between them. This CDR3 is CASSLDGSASYEQYF. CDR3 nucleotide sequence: TGCGCCAGCAGCTTGGATGGCAGTGCCTCCTACGAGCAGTACTTC.

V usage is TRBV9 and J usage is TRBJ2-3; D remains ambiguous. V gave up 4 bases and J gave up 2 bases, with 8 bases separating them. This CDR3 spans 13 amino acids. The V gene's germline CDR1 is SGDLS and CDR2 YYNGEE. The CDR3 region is CASSIMITDTQYF. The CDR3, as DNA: TGTGCCAGCAGCATCATGATCACAGATACGCAGTATTTT.

The CDR3 DNA reads as TGTGCCTGGAGTCTGACTCGAACGGGTCAGCCCCAGCATTTT. This sequence encodes CAWSLTRTGQPQHF. This chain connects TRBV30 to TRBJ1-5; D gene uncertain. V lost 2 bases and J lost 6, with 14 bases in between. The CDR3 covers 14 residues. Germline assignment: CDR1 GTSNPN and CDR2 SVGIG (reference sequence). Supplemented by reference TRBV30 and TRBJ1-5, the full variable domain reads SQTIHQWPATLVQPVGSPLSLECTVEGTSNPNLYWYRQAAGRGLQLLFYSVGIGQISSEVPQNLSASRPQDRQFILSSKKLLLSDSGFYLCAWSLTRTGQPQHFGDGTRLSIL.

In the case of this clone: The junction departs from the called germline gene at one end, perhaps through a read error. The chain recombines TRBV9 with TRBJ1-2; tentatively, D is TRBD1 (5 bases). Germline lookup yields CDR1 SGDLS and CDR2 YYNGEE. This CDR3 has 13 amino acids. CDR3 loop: CASSGYVGQGYAF. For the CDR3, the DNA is TGTGCCAGCAGCGGGTACGTGGGGCAGGGCTACGCCTTC. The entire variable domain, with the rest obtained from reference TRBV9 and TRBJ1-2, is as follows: DSGVTQTPKHLITATGQRVTLRCSPRSGDLSVYWYQQSLDQGLQFLIQYYNGEERAKGNILERFSAQQFPDLHSELNLSSLELGDSALYFCASSGYVGQGYAFGSGTRLTVV.

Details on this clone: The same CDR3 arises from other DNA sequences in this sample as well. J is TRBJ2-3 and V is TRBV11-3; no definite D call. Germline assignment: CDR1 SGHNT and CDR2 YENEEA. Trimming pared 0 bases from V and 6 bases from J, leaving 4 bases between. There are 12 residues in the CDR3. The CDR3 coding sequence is TGTGCCAGCAGCTTAGATCGGGATACGCAGTATTTT. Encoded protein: CASSLDRDTQYF.

The CDR3 DNA sequence: TGTGCCAGCAGTGAACGGGACAGGGCAAGCTCCTATAATTCACCCCTCCACTTT. Its protein product is CASSERDRASSYNSPLHF. This rearrangement joins TRBV2 to TRBJ1-6; 9 bases agree with TRBD1. The CDR3 length is 18 residues. Trimming took 2 bases from V and 0 from J; bases not matched to a gene: 5. CDR1 is SNHLY and CDR2 is FYNNEI in the germline V gene. The full variable domain, completed using reference TRBV2 and TRBJ1-6, is EPEVTQTPSHQVTQMGQEVILRCVPISNHLYFYWYRQILGQKVEFLVSFYNNEISEKSEIFDDQFSVERPDGSNFTLKIRSTKLEDSAMYFCASSERDRASSYNSPLHFGNGTRLTVT.

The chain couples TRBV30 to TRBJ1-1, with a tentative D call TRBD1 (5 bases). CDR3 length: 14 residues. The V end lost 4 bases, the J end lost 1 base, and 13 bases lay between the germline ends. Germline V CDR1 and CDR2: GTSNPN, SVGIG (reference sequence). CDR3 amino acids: CAWKGAGSNTEAFF. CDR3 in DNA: TGTGCCTGGAAAGGGGCGGGTTCGAACACTGAAGCTTTCTTT. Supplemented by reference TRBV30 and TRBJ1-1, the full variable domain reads SQTIHQWPATLVQPVGSPLSLECTVEGTSNPNLYWYRQAAGRGLQLLFYSVGIGQISSEVPQNLSASRPQDRQFILSSKKLLLSDSGFYLCAWKGAGSNTEAFFGQGTRLTVV.

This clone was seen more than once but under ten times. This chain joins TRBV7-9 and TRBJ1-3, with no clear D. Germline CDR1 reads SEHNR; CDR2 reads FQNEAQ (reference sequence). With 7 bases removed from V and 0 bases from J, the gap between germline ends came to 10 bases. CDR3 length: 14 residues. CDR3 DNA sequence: TGTGCCAGCACCCTCCCTGCCTCTGGAAACACCATATATTTT. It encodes CASTLPASGNTIYF.

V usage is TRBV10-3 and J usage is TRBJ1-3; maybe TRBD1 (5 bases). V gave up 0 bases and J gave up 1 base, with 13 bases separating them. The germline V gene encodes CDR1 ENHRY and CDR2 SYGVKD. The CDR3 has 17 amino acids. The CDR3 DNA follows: TGTGCCATCAGTGAGTCGGGAGCCAGGGAGTCTGGAAACACCATATATTTT. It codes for CAISESGARESGNTIYF.

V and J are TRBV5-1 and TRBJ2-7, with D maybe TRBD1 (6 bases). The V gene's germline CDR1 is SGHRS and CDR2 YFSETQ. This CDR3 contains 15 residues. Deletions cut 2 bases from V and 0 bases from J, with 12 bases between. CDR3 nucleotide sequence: TGCGCCAGCAGCTTCACAGGGCAGAGCTCCTACGAGCAGTACTTC. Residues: CASSFTGQSSYEQYF.

CDR3 sequence (DNA): TGTGCCAGTAGCACCCCCCGAGGACAGGGAAGAGAGACCCAGTACTTC. As protein: CASSTPRGQGRETQYF. The gene calls are TRBV19 and TRBJ2-5; 8 bases align to TRBD1. The length of the CDR3 is 16 residues. Germline V gives CDR1 LNHDA, CDR2 SQIVND (reference sequence). After removal of 6 bases from V and 4 bases from J, the junction contained 13 bases not matched to a gene.

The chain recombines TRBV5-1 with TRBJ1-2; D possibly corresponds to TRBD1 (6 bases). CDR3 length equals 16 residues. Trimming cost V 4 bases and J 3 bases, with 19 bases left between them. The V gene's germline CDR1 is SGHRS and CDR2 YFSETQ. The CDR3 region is CASSADMGAGDYGYTF. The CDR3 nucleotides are TGCGCCAGCAGCGCGGATATGGGGGCAGGGGACTATGGCTACACCTTC.

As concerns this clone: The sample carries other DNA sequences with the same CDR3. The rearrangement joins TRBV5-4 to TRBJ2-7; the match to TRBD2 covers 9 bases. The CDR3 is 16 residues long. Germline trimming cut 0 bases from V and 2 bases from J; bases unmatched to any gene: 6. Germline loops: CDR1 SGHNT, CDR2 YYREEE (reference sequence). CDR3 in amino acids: CASSLGGLAGPYEQYF. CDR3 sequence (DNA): TGTGCCAGCAGCTTGGGAGGTCTAGCGGGGCCCTACGAGCAGTACTTC.

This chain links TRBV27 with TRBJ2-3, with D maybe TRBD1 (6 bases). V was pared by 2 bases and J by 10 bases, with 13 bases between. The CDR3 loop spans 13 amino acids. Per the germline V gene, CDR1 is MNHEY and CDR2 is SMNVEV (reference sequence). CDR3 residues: CASSLEQGLAQYF. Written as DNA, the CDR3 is TGTGCCAGCAGTTTAGAACAGGGTTTGGCGCAGTATTTT.

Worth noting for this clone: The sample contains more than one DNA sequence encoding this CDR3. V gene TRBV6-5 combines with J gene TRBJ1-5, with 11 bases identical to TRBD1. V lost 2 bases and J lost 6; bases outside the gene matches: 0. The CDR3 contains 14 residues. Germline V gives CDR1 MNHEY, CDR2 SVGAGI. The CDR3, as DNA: TGTGCCAGCAGTTACGGGACAGGGGGTCAGCCCCAGCATTTT. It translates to CASSYGTGGQPQHF.

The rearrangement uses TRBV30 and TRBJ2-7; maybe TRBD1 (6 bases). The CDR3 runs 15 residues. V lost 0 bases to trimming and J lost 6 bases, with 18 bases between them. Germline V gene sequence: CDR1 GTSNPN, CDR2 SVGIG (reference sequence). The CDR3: CAWSVRGGPGSEQYF. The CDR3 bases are TGTGCCTGGAGTGTACGAGGGGGACCAGGTTCCGAGCAGTACTTC.

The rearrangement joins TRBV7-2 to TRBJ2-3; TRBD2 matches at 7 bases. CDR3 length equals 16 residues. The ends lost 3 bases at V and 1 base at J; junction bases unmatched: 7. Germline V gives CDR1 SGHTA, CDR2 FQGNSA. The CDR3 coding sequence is TGTGCCAGCAGCTTCCTGGGGGGGACGGGCACAGATACGCAGTATTTT. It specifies CASSFLGGTGTDTQYF.

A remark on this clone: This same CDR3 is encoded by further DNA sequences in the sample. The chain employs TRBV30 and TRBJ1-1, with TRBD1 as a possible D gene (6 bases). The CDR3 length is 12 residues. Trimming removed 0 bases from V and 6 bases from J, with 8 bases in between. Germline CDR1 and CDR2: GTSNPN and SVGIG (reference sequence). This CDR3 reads CAWSVQGPEAFF. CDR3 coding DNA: TGTGCCTGGAGTGTTCAGGGGCCTGAAGCTTTCTTT.

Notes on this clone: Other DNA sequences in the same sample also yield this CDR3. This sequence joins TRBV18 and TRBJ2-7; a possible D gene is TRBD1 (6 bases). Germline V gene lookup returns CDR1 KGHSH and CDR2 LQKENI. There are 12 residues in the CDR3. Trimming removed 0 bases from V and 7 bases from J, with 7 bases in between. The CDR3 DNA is TGTGCCAGCTCACCACCAGGGGGTGAGCAGTACTTC. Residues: CASSPPGGEQYF.

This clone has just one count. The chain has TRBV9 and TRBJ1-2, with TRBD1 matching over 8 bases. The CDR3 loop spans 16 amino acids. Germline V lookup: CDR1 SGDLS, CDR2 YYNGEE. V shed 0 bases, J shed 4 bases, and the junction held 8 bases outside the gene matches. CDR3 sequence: CASSVGGTGTLYGYTF. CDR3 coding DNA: TGTGCCAGCAGCGTAGGGGGGACAGGTACCCTCTATGGCTACACCTTC.

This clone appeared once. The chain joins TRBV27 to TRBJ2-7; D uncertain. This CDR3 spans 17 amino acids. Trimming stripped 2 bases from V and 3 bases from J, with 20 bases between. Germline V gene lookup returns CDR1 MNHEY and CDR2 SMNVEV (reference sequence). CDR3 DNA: TGTGCCAGCAGTTTACCTCCGGGCCCCACTTATGGCTACGAGCAGTACTTC. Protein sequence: CASSLPPGPTYGYEQYF.

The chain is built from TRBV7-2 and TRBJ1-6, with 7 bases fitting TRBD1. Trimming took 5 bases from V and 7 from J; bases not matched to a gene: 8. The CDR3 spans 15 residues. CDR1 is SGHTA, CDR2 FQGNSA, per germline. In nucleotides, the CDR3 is TGTGCCAGCAGCATTCCACAGGGGTGGAATTCACCCCTCCACTTT. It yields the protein CASSIPQGWNSPLHF.

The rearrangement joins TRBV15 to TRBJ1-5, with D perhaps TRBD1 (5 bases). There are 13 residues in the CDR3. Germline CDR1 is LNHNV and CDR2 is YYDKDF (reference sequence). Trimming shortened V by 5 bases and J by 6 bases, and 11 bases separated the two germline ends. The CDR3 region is CATSLEGSQPQHF. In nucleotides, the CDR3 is TGTGCCACCAGCCTGGAGGGGTCTCAGCCCCAGCATTTT.

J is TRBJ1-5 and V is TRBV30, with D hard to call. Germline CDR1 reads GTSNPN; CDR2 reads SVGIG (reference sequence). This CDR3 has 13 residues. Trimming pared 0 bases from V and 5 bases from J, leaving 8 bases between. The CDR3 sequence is CAWSVLADQPQHF. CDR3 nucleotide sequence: TGTGCCTGGAGTGTACTGGCGGATCAGCCCCAGCATTTT.

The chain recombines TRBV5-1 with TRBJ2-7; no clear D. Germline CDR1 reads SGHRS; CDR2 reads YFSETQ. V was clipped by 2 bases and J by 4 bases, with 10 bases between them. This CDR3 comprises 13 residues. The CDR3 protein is CASSLQIGYEQYF. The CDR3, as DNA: TGCGCCAGCAGCTTACAGATAGGTTACGAGCAGTACTTC. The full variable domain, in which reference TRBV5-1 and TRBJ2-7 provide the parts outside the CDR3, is KAGVTQTPRYLIKTRGQQVTLSCSPISGHRSVSWYQQTPGQGLQFLFEYFSETQRNKGNFPGRFSGRQFSNSRSEMNVSTLELGDSALYLCASSLQIGYEQYFGPGTRLTVT.

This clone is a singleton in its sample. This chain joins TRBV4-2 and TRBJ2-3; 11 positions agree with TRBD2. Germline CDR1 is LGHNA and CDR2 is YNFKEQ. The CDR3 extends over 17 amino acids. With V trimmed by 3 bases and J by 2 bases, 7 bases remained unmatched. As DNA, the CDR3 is TGTGCCAGCAGCCAGACAACTAGCGGGAGATTCACAGATACGCAGTATTTT. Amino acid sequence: CASSQTTSGRFTDTQYF.

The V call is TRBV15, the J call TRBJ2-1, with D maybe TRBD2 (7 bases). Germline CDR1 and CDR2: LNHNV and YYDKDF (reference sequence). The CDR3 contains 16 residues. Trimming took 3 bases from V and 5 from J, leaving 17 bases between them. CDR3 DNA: TGTGCCACCAGCAGGGGGCGCGGGGGCAGCCACAATGAGCAGTTCTTC. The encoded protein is CATSRGRGGSHNEQFF. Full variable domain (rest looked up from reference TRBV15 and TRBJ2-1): DAMVIQNPRYQVTQFGKPVTLSCSQTLNHNVMYWYQQKSSQAPKLLFHYYDKDFNNEADTPDNFQSRRPNTSFCFLDIRSPGLGDTAMYLCATSRGRGGSHNEQFFGPGTRLTVL.

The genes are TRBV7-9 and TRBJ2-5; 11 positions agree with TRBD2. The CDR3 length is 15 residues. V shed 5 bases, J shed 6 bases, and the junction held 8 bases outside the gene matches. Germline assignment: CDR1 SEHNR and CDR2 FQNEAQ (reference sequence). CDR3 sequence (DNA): TGTGCCAGCAGCACCACTAGCGGGGGAGGGAAGACCCAGTACTTC. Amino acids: CASSTTSGGGKTQYF. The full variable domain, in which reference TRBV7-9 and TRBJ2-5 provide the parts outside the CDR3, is DTGVSQNPRHKITKRGQNVTFRCDPISEHNRLYWYRQTLGQGPEFLTYFQNEAQLEKSRLLSDRFSAERPKGSFSTLEIQRTEQGDSAMYLCASSTTSGGGKTQYFGPGTRLLVL.

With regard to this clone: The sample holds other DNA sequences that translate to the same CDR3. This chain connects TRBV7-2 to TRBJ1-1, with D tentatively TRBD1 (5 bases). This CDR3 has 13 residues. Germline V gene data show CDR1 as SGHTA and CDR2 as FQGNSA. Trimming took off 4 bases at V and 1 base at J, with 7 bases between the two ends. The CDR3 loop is CASSSDRNTEAFF. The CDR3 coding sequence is TGTGCCAGCAGCTCCGACAGGAACACTGAAGCTTTCTTT.

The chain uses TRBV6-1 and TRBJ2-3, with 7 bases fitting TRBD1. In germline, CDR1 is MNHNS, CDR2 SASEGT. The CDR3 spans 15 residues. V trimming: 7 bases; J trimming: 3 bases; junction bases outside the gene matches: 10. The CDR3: CASKEGTVGTDTQYF. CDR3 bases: TGTGCCAGCAAAGAGGGGACAGTTGGGACAGATACGCAGTATTTT.